This is a list of T cell receptor beta chains from one sample in a study of shared clonotypes between healthy human individuals. Sequencing was performed with immunoSEQ multiplex PCR; in TCRdb, only in-frame clones are kept and a portion is missing. Among fewer than 2.5 million clones listed, more than 85% were seen once. The material sequenced was naive CD4+ T cells from PBMCs. The receptors originated from a man younger than 35 in good health. Some clones in this sample may be carry-over from other donors' samples. Each CDR3 is given with its conserved first and last residue. Fields, in order: V gene, J gene, D gene, clone size, CDR3 protein, CDR3 DNA. A D gene is named only where the DNA matches it firmly. A clone size is listed for some rows: how often the clone was seen (once, few, many), or a class if it is expanded.

TRBV9,TRBJ2-3,TRBD1,once,CASSVGTGGSDTQYF,TGTGCCAGCAGCGTAGGGACAGGGGGCTCAGATACGCAGTATTTT
TRBV7-3,TRBJ2-3,-,-,CASSLTPSYTDTQYF,TGTGCCAGCAGCTTAACCCCCTCCTACACAGATACGCAGTATTTT
TRBV7-9,TRBJ2-5,-,-,CASSFGRYQETQYF,TGTGCCAGCAGCTTTGGGCGGTACCAAGAGACCCAGTACTTC
TRBV7-2,TRBJ2-1,TRBD2,-,CASSKLAGGPHEQFF,TGTGCCAGCAGCAAACTAGCGGGAGGGCCTCATGAGCAGTTCTTC
TRBV18,TRBJ2-1,-,-,CASSPLAGSYNEQFF,TGTGCCAGCTCACCACTGGCGGGCTCCTACAATGAGCAGTTCTTC
TRBV5-4,TRBJ2-6,TRBD1,once,CASSMTGGDGANVLTF,TGTGCCAGCAGCATGACAGGGGGCGATGGGGCCAACGTCCTGACTTTC
TRBV20-1,TRBJ1-2,-,-,CSVGPGLGYTF,TGCAGTGTAGGTCCAGGGTTGGGCTACACCTTC
TRBV10-3,TRBJ2-2,-,-,CAISQDFPGELFF,TGTGCCATCAGCCAGGACTTTCCAGGGGAGCTGTTTTTT
TRBV5-1,TRBJ2-2,-,once,CASSPGGLGDTGELFF,TGCGCCAGCAGCCCTGGGGGACTTGGGGACACCGGGGAGCTGTTTTTT
TRBV7-2,TRBJ1-2,-,-,CASSFSGANYGYTF,TGTGCCAGCAGCTTCTCGGGGGCTAACTATGGCTACACCTTC
TRBV4-3,TRBJ2-7,-,once,CASSHGRSYEQYF,TGCGCCAGCAGCCACGGTAGGTCCTACGAGCAGTACTTC
TRBV27,TRBJ2-1,-,-,CASSPAYLGGSYNEQFF,TGTGCCAGCAGTCCGGCATATCTAGGGGGCTCCTACAATGAGCAGTTCTTC
TRBV9,TRBJ1-4,-,-,CASSSGTPGKLFF,TGTGCCAGCAGTTCCGGGACACCGGGAAAACTGTTTTTT
TRBV2,TRBJ2-3,-,-,CASSNGIFTDTQYF,TGTGCCAGCAGTAACGGGATTTTCACAGATACGCAGTATTTT